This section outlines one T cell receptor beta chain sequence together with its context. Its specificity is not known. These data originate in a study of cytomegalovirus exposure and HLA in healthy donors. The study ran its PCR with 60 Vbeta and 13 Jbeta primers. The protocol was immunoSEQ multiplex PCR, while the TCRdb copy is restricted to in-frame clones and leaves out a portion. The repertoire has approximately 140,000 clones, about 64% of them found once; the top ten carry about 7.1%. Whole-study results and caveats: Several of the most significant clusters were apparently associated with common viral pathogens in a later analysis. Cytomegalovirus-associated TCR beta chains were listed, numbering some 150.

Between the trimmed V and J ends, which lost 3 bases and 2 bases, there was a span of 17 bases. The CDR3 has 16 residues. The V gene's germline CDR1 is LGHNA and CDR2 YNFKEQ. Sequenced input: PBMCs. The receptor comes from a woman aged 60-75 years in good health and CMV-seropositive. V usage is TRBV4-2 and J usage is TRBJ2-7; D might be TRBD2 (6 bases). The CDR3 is CASSHSTRDSAYEQYF. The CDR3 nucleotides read TGTGCCAGCAGCCATTCCACCCGGGACTCCGCCTACGAGCAGTACTTC.